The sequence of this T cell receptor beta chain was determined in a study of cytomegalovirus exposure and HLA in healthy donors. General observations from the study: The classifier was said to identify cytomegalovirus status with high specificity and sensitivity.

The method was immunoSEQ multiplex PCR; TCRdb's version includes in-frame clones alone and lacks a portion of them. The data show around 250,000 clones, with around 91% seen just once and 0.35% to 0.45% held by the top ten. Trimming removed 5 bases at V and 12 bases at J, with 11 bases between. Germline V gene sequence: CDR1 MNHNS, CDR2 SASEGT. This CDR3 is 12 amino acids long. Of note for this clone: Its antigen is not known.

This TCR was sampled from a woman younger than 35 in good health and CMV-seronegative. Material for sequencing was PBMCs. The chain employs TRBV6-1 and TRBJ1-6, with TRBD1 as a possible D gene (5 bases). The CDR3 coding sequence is TGTGCCAGCAGTTTAAGGGGAAGACCCCTCCACTTT. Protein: CASSLRGRPLHF.